What follows describes a single T cell receptor (beta chain). Its antigen remains unknown. J gave up 4 bases and V 0 bases, and 6 bases lay outside the gene matches. The CDR3 spans 16 residues. Germline CDR1 reads SGHRS; CDR2 reads YFSETQ. This record belongs to a study of Ad26.COV2.S vaccination and SARS-CoV-2 variants. Findings of the study overall: CD8+ and CD4+ T cells specific for spike reportedly responded with substantial breadth after vaccination.

Described treatment: some 19 received Ad26.COV2.S at low or high dose, single or two shots; about 5 received placebo; per-sample allocation not given. The samples were gathered on day 63 after the first injection of vaccine or placebo. Donor was an adult aged 18-55 years in Boston. Data came from immunoSEQ multiplex PCR; TCRdb stores just in-frame clones and leaves some out. This repertoire shows over 450,000 clones, roughly nine tenths found once; its top ten account for over 1.5%. The TCR was taken from a person aged 18-60 years who received the Ad26.COV2.S COVID-19 vaccine or a placebo. Here the sequenced sample was peripheral blood, taken in a trial of Ad26.COV2.S vaccine versus placebo. The chain uses TRBV5-1 and TRBJ2-7; 11 bases are a match to TRBD1. The CDR3 loop is CASSLVSGTGGYEQYF. CDR3 DNA: TGCGCCAGCAGCTTGGTTTCAGGGACAGGGGGTTACGAGCAGTACTTC.